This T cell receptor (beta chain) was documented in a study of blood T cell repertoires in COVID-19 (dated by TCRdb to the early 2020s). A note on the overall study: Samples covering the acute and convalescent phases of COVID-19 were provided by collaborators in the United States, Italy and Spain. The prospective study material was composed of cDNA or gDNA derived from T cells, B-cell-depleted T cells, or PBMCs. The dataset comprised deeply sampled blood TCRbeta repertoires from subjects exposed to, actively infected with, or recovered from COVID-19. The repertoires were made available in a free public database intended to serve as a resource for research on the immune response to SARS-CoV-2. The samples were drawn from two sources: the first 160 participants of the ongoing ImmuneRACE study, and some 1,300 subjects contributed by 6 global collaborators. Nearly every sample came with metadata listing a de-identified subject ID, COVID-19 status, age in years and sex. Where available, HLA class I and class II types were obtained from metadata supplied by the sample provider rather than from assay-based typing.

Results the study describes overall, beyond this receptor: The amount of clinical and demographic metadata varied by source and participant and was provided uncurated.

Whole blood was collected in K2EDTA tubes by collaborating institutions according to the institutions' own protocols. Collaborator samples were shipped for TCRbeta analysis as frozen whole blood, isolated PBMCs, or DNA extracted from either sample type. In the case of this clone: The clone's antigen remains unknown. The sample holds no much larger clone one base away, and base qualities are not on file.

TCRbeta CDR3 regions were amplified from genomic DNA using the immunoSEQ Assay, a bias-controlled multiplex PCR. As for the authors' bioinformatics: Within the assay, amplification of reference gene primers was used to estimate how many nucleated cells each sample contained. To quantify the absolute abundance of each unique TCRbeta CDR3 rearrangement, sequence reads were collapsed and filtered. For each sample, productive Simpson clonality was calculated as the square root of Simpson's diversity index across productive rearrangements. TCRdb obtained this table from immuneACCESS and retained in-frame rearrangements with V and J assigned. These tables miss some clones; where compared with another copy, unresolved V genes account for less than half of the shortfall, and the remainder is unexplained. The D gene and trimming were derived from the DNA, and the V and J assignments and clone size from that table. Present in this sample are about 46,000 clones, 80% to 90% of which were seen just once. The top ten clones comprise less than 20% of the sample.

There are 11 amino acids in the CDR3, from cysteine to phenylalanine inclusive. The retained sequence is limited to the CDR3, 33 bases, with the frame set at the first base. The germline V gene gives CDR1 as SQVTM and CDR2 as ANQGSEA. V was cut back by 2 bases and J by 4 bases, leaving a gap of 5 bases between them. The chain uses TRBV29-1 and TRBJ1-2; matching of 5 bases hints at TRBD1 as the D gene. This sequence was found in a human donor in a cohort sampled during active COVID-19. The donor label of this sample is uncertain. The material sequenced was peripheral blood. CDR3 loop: CSVETGYGYTF. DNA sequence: TGCAGCGTTGAAACAGGCTATGGCTACACCTTC.